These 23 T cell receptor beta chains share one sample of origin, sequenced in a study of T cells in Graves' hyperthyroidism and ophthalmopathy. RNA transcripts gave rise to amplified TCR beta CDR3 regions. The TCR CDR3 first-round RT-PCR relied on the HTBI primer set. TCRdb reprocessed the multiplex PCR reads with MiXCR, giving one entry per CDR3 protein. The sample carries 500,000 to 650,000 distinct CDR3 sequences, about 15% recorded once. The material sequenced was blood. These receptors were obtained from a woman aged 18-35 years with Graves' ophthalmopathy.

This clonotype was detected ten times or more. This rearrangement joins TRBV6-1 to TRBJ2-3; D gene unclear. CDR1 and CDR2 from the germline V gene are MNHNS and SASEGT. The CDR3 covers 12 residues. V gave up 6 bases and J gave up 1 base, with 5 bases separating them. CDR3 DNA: TGTGCCAGCAGCGATCGCACAGATACGCAGTATTTT. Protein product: CASSDRTDTQYF.

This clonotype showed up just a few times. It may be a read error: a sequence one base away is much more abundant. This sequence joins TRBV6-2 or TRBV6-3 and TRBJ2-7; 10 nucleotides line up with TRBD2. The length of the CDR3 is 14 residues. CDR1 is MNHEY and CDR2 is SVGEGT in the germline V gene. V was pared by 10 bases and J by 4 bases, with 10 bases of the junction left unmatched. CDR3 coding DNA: TGTGCCACACACCCAGCGGGAGGGGCGTACGAGCAGTACTTC. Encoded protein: CATHPAGGAYEQYF.

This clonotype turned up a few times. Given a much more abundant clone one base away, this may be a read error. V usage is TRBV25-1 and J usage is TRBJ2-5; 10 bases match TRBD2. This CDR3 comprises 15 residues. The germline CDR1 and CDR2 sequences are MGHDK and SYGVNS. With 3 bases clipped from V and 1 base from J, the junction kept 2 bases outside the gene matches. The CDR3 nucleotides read TGTGCCAGCAGTGACCTAGCGGGGGCCCAAGAGACCCAGTACTTC. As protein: CASSDLAGAQETQYF.

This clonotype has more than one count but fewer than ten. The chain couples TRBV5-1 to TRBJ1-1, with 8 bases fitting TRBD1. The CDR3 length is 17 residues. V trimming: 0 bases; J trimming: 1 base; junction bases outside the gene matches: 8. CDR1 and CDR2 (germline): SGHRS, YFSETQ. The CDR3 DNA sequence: TGCGCCAGCAGCTTGGCCTCAGGGGGCATTGGGAACACTGAAGCTTTCTTT. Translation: CASSLASGGIGNTEAFF.

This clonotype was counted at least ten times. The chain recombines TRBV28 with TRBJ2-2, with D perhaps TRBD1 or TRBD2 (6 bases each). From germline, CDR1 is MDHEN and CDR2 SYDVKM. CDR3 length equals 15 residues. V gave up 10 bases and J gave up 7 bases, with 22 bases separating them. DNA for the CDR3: TGTGCCACCGGACGACTAGGGGGATTGGGCGGGGAGCTGTTTTTT. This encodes CATGRLGGLGGELFF.

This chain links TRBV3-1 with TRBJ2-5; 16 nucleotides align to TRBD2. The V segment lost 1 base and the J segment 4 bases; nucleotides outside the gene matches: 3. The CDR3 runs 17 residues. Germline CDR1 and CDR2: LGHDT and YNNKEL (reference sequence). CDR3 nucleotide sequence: TGTGCCAGCAGCCAAGGGGGACTAGCGGGGGGGGGAGAGACCCAGTACTTC. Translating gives CASSQGGLAGGGETQYF.

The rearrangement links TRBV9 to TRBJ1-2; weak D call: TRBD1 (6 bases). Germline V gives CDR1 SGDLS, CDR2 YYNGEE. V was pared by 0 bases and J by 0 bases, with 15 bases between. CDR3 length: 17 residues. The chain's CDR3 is CASSVAVDRRANYGYTF. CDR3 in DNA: TGTGCCAGCAGCGTAGCCGTGGACAGACGAGCTAACTATGGCTACACCTTC.

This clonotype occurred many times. The CDR3 reads CASTSALGLAGRTDTQYF. CDR3 in DNA: TGTGCCAGCACCTCCGCTCTTGGACTAGCGGGACGCACAGATACGCAGTATTTT. The rearrangement joins TRBV28 to TRBJ2-3; 12 positions match TRBD2. CDR1 and CDR2 (germline): MDHEN, SYDVKM. There are 18 residues in the CDR3. V lost 7 bases, J lost 1 base, and 12 bases stayed unmatched. The full variable domain, with the rest looked up from reference TRBV28 and TRBJ2-3, is DVKVTQSSRYLVKRTGEKVFLECVQDMDHENMFWYRQDPGLGLRLIYFSYDVKMKEKGDIPEGYSVSREKKERFSLILESASTNQTSMYLCASTSALGLAGRTDTQYFGPGTRLTVL.

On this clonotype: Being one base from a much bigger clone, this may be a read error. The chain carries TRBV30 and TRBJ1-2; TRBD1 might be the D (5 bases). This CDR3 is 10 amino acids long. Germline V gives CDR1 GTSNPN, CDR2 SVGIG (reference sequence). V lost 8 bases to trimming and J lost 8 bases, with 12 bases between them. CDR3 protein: CARVWGGYTF. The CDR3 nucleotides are TGTGCCCGGGTTTGGGGGGGCTACACCTTC.

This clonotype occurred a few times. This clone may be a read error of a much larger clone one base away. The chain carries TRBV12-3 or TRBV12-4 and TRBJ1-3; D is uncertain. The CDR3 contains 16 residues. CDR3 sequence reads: CASSTLPRNSGNTTYF. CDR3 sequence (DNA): TGTGCCAGCAGCACCCTTCCCCGGAACTCTGGAAACACCACATATTTT.

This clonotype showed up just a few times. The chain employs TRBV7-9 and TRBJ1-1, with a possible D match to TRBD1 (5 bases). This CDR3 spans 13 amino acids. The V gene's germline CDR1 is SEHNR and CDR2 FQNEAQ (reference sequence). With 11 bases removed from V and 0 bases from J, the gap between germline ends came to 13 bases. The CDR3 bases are TGTGCCCTCGGGGGAACCTTGAACACTGAAGCTTTCTTT. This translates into CALGGTLNTEAFF.

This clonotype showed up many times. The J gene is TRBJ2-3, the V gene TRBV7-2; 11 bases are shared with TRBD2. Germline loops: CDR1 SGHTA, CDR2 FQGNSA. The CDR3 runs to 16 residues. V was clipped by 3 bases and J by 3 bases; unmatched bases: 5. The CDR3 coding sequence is TGTGCCAGCAGCTTCGAGGGACTAGCGGATACAGATACGCAGTATTTT. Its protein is CASSFEGLADTDTQYF.

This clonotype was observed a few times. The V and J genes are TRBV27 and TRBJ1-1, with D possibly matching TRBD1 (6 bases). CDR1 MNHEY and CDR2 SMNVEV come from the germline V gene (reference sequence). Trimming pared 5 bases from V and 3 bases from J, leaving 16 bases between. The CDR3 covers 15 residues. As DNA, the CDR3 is TGTGCCAGCAGTCCCATGAGGGGGGCCTACACTGAAGCTTTCTTT. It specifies CASSPMRGAYTEAFF.

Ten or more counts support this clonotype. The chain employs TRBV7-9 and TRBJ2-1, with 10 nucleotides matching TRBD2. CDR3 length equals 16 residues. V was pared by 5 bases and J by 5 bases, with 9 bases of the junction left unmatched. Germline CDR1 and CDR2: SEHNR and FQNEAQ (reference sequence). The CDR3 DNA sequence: TGTGCCAGCAGCCCTATAGGGACTAGCGCAAACAATGAGCAGTTCTTC. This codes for CASSPIGTSANNEQFF.

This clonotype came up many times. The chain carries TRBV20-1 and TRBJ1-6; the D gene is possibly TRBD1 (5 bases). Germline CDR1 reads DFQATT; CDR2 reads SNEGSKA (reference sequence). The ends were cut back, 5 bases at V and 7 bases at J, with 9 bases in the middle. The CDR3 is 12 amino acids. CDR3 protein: CSAGTGNSPLHF. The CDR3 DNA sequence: TGCAGTGCTGGGACTGGGAATTCACCCCTCCACTTT.

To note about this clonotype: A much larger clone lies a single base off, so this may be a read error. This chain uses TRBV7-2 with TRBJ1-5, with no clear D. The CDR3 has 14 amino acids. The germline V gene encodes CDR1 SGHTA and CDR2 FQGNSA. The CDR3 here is CANSLWADNRPQHF. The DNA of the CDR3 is TGTGCCAACAGCTTATGGGCAGACAATCGGCCCCAGCATTTT.

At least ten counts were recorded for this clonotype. CDR3 bases: TGTGCCAGCAGTTTAAGTGGCCGCGAGAATGAAAAACTGTTTTTT. Its translation: CASSLSGRENEKLFF. The chain combines TRBV28 with TRBJ1-4; no firm D call. Germline assignment: CDR1 MDHEN and CDR2 SYDVKM. The CDR3 is made up of 15 amino acids. Trimming removed 2 bases at V and 5 bases at J, with 12 bases between.

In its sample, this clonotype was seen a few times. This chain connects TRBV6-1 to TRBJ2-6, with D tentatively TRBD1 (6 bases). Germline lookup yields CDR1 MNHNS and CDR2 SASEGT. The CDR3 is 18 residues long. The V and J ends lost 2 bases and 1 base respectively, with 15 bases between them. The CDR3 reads CASSELGGSESGANVLTF. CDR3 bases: TGTGCCAGCAGTGAATTAGGGGGAAGTGAATCTGGGGCCAACGTCCTGACTTTC.

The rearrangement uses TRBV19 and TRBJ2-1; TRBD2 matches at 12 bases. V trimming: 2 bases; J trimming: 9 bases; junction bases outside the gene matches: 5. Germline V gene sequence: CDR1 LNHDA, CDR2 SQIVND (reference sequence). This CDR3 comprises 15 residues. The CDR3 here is CASSILAGGDGEQFF. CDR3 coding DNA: TGTGCCAGTAGTATACTAGCGGGAGGGGACGGTGAGCAGTTCTTC.

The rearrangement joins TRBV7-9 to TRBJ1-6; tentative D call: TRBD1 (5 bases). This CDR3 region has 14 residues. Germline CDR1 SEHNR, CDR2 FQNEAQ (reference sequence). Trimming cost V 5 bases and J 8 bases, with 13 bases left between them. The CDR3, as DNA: TGTGCCAGCAGCGGACGGGGCGCTTATTCACCCCTCCACTTT. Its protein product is CASSGRGAYSPLHF.

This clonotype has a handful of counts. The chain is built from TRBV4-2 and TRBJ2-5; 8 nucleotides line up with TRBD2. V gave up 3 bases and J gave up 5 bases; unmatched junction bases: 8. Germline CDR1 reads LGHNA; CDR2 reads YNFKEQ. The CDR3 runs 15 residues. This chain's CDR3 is CASSQLSAGEETQYF. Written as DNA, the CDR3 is TGTGCCAGCAGCCAGCTGTCAGCGGGGGAGGAGACCCAGTACTTC.

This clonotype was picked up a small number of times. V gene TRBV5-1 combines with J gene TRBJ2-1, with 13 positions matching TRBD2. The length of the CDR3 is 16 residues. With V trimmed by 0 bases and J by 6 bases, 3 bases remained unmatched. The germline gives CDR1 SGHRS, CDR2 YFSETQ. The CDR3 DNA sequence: TGCGCCAGCAGCTTGGTTACTAGCGGGAGGGCCAATGAGCAGTTCTTC. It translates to CASSLVTSGRANEQFF.

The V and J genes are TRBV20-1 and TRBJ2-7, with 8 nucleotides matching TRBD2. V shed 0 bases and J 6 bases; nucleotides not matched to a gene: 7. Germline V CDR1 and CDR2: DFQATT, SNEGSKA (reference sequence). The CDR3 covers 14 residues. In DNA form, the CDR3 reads TGCAGTGCTAGAGATCCCGGGACTAGGGGCGAGCAGTACTTC. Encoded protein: CSARDPGTRGEQYF.